Listed here are 22 T cell receptor beta chains from one sample, sequenced in a study of blood T cells in healthy people across ages. A second PCR of 7 to 11 cycles used a sample-barcoded 5' primer and a J-beta primer mix. TCRdb fed the 5' RACE reads into MiXCR, producing one record per CDR3 protein. The data show under 1 million distinct CDR3 sequences, with around 45% seen just once and 15% to 25% held by the top ten. Sequencing was carried out using blood. These TCRs come from a man between 60 and 70 years old in good health.

The chain joins TRBV4-1 to TRBJ1-5, with a weak D call TRBD1 (5 bases). The V gene lost 9 bases and the J gene lost 4 bases, with 13 bases spanning the gap. CDR1 is MGHRA, CDR2 YSYEKL, per germline. The CDR3 sequence is 13 residues long. This CDR3 reads CASGWGQNQPQHF. CDR3 sequence (DNA): TGCGCCAGTGGTTGGGGCCAGAATCAGCCCCAGCATTTT.

Points on this clonotype: The junction does not match germline at one end; this may be a read error. The CDR3 loop is CASSSTGGSNYGYTF. CDR3 nucleotides: TGCGCCAGCAGCTCTACAGGGGGATCTAACTATGGTTACACCTTC. The chain joins TRBV5-1 to TRBJ1-2; 8 bases align to TRBD1. Germline V gene lookup returns CDR1 SGHRS and CDR2 YFSETQ. CDR3 length: 15 residues.

The sample holds a few counts of this clonotype. V is TRBV29-1 and J is TRBJ2-1; D is unresolved. With the DNA end fitting TRBJ2-7 better, the J assignment may be wrong. The CDR3 runs 12 residues. Germline CDR1 and CDR2: SQVTM and ANQGSEA. The CDR3 sequence: CSVGQSYNEQYF. DNA of the CDR3: TGCAGCGTTGGCCAGTCCTACAATGAGCAGTACTTC.

The chain combines TRBV19 with TRBJ1-5; TRBD1 aligns across 9 bases. The germline CDR1 and CDR2 sequences are LNHDA and SQIVND (reference sequence). This CDR3 has 15 amino acids. V gave up 4 bases and J gave up 6 bases; unmatched junction bases: 7. The CDR3 region is CASSTAGTGRQPQHF. The CDR3 bases are TGTGCCAGTAGTACGGCCGGGACAGGGCGTCAGCCCCAGCATTTT. Together with reference TRBV19 and TRBJ1-5, the CDR3 gives the full variable domain: DGGITQSPKYLFRKEGQNVTLSCEQNLNHDAMYWYRQDPGQGLRLIYYSQIVNDFQKGDIAEGYSVSREKKESFPLTVTSAQKNPTAFYLCASSTAGTGRQPQHFGDGTRLSIL.

This clonotype was counted between two and nine times. The V and J genes are TRBV20-1 and TRBJ2-1, with 7 nucleotides matching TRBD1. This CDR3 is 13 amino acids long. Germline CDR1 and CDR2: DFQATT and SNEGSKA (reference sequence). Trimming removed 3 bases from V and 10 bases from J; junction bases left unmatched: 9. Here the CDR3 DNA reads TGCAGTGCTAGTAAGGTCTCACAGGGGGAGCAGTTCTTC. Translated: CSASKVSQGEQFF.

V and J are TRBV10-3 and TRBJ2-3, with TRBD2 identical over 11 bases. CDR3 length: 16 amino acids. Trimming took 4 bases from V and 1 from J; bases not matched to a gene: 4. In germline, CDR1 is ENHRY, CDR2 SYGVKD. CDR3 sequence: CAISGKLAGGTDTQYF. In nucleotides, the CDR3 is TGTGCCATCAGTGGTAAACTAGCGGGGGGCACAGATACGCAGTATTTT.

The chain joins TRBV7-2 to TRBJ1-5, with 7 positions matching TRBD1. After removal of 0 bases from V and 4 bases from J, the junction contained 6 bases not matched to a gene. CDR1 and CDR2 (germline): SGHTA, FQGNSA. This CDR3 is 16 amino acids long. DNA of the CDR3: TGTGCCAGCAGCTTAGCTGGGGACAGACTTAATCAGCCCCAGCATTTT. Amino acid sequence: CASSLAGDRLNQPQHF.

J is TRBJ1-2 and V is TRBV6-5; no clear D gene. CDR1 and CDR2 (germline): MNHEY, SVGAGI. The CDR3 covers 15 residues. V was trimmed by 1 base and J by 7 bases, leaving 16 bases between them. CDR3: CASSYLGSYGSGYTF. DNA for the CDR3: TGTGCCAGCAGTTACTTAGGGTCCTACGGAAGTGGCTACACCTTC.

This clonotype appeared a few times. The chain joins TRBV25-1 to TRBJ2-2; 9 bases fit TRBD2. This CDR3 region has 16 residues. Trimming took 1 base from V and 3 from J; bases not matched to a gene: 3. Germline CDR1 MGHDK, CDR2 SYGVNS. As DNA, the CDR3 is TGTGCCAGCAGTGAATCCGGACTAGCGTACACCGGGGAGCTGTTTTTT. It yields the protein CASSESGLAYTGELFF.

The rearrangement joins TRBV20-1 to TRBJ2-7; D may be TRBD1 or TRBD2 (5 bases each). TRBJ2-5 explains the end of the DNA better; the J call may be wrong. Per the germline V gene, CDR1 is DFQATT and CDR2 is SNEGSKA (reference sequence). The CDR3 spans 16 residues. The CDR3 reads CSARDYGQPGGETQYF. The DNA for the CDR3 is TGCAGTGCTAGAGACTACGGGCAGCCTGGGGGAGAGACCCAGTACTTC.

CDR3 protein: CASSEAGVRRGEQYF. In nucleotides, the CDR3 is TGTGCCAGCAGTGAAGCGGGGGTCAGGCGAGGGGAGCAGTACTTC. The V gene is TRBV2, the J gene TRBJ2-5, with D tentatively TRBD1 or TRBD2 (5 bases each). The germline V gene has CDR1 SNHLY and CDR2 FYNNEI. This CDR3 comprises 15 residues. V lost 0 bases to trimming and J lost 11 bases, with 19 bases between them. Supplemented by reference TRBV2 and TRBJ2-5, the full variable domain reads EPEVTQTPSHQVTQMGQEVILRCVPISNHLYFYWYRQILGQKVEFLVSFYNNEISEKSEIFDDQFSVERPDGSNFTLKIRSTKLEDSAMYFCASSEAGVRRGEQYFGPGTRLLVL.

The J gene is TRBJ2-7, the V gene TRBV5-1; D may be TRBD1 or TRBD2 (5 bases each). There are 14 residues in the CDR3. CDR1 SGHRS and CDR2 YFSETQ come from the germline V gene. Trimming took 4 bases from V and 2 from J, leaving 13 bases between them. The CDR3 nucleotides are TGCGCCAGCAGCATAGGGACGGCAACCTACGAGCAGTACTTC. Encoded protein: CASSIGTATYEQYF. Using reference TRBV5-1 and TRBJ2-7 for the parts outside the CDR3, the full variable domain is KAGVTQTPRYLIKTRGQQVTLSCSPISGHRSVSWYQQTPGQGLQFLFEYFSETQRNKGNFPGRFSGRQFSNSRSEMNVSTLELGDSALYLCASSIGTATYEQYFGPGTRLTVT.

The CDR3 region has the DNA TGTGCCAGCAGCCCTACAGGGTATGAGCAGTTCTTC. It translates to CASSPTGYEQFF. V gene TRBV7-2 combines with J gene TRBJ2-1, with D possibly being TRBD1 (6 bases). Germline-derived CDR1 and CDR2 are SGHTA and FQGNSA. The V and J ends lost 5 bases and 8 bases respectively, with 10 bases between them. CDR3 length equals 12 residues.

The chain is built from TRBV6-2 or TRBV6-3 and TRBJ2-4; TRBD1 agrees at 7 bases. The last part of the DNA fits TRBJ2-7 better; the J call may be wrong. From germline, CDR1 is MNHEY and CDR2 SVGEGT. The CDR3 is made up of 15 amino acids. CDR3 loop: CASSYPTGNHYEQYF. DNA for the CDR3: TGTGCCAGCAGTTACCCGACAGGGAACCACTACGAGCAGTACTTC.

In regard to this clonotype: A much larger clone lies a single base off, so this may be a read error. The rearrangement uses TRBV27 and TRBJ2-1; D perhaps matches TRBD2 (5 bases). This CDR3 has 15 residues. The germline V gene has CDR1 MNHEY and CDR2 SMNVEV (reference sequence). The germline V and J ends were trimmed by 4 bases and 12 bases, with 22 bases remaining between them. The CDR3 DNA reads as TGTGCCAGCAGTTCACCCGGGATAGAGAAAAAAAGGCAGTTCTTC. This codes for CASSSPGIEKKRQFF.

The chain recombines TRBV20-1 with TRBJ2-5, with D possibly being TRBD2 (5 bases). Germline V CDR1 and CDR2: DFQATT, SNEGSKA (reference sequence). Trimming stripped 1 base from V and 2 bases from J, with 14 bases between. The CDR3 covers 15 residues. As DNA, the CDR3 is TGCAGTGCTAGAGCACATAGAGGGATACAAGAGACCCAGTACTTC. This encodes CSARAHRGIQETQYF.

This clonotype was counted between two and nine times. The chain employs TRBV4-3 and TRBJ1-1; D gene unclear. Trimming took 5 bases from V and 0 from J, leaving 13 bases between them. CDR3 size: 15 residues. CDR1 is LGHNA and CDR2 is YSLEER in the germline V gene. The CDR3 DNA sequence: TGCGCCAGCAGCTCAAGTGTAGGTTTGAACACTGAAGCTTTCTTT. It specifies CASSSSVGLNTEAFF.

In this sample, this clonotype turned up a few times. The V and J genes are TRBV7-2 and TRBJ2-5; D is unresolved. Germline V CDR1 and CDR2: SGHTA, FQGNSA. Trimming took 4 bases from V and 3 from J, leaving 9 bases between them. The CDR3 totals 13 residues. CDR3: CASSSYSEETQYF. DNA for the CDR3: TGTGCCAGCAGCTCGTATTCGGAAGAGACCCAGTACTTC.

The chain carries TRBV7-2 and TRBJ2-1; TRBD2 agrees at 10 bases. Germline CDR1 reads SGHTA; CDR2 reads FQGNSA. The CDR3 sequence is 16 residues long. With 1 base clipped from V and 8 bases from J, the junction kept 8 bases outside the gene matches. The CDR3 DNA reads TGTGCCAGCAGCTTAGGAGCGGGACTAGCGATGCATGAGCAGTTCTTC. This codes for CASSLGAGLAMHEQFF.

In its sample, this clonotype was seen once. The V and J genes are TRBV6-2 or TRBV6-3 and TRBJ2-1; 15 bases are shared with TRBD2. V was clipped by 5 bases and J by 7 bases; unmatched bases: 9. The CDR3 totals 17 residues. Germline CDR1 is MNHEY and CDR2 is SVGEGT. The DNA of the CDR3 is TGTGCCAGCAGTCCAGGACTAGCGGGGGGGCCTAGGAATGAGCAGTTCTTC. Translation gives CASSPGLAGGPRNEQFF.

This chain joins TRBV29-1 and TRBJ2-1; 12 positions match TRBD2. Looked up from germline, CDR1 is SQVTM and CDR2 is ANQGSEA. V trimming: 3 bases; J trimming: 0 bases; junction bases outside the gene matches: 6. The CDR3 runs 17 residues. CDR3 sequence: CSVDRLAGVSSYNEQFF. CDR3 in DNA: TGCAGCGTTGACAGACTAGCGGGGGTCAGCTCCTACAATGAGCAGTTCTTC.

There are a few counts of this clonotype. The chain has TRBV7-9 and TRBJ2-1; the D is unclear. The CDR3 covers 13 residues. Trimming stripped 3 bases from V and 5 bases from J, with 8 bases between. The germline V gene encodes CDR1 SEHNR and CDR2 FQNEAQ (reference sequence). The CDR3 loop reads CASSLSMNNEQFF. For the CDR3, the DNA is TGTGCCAGCAGCTTGAGTATGAACAATGAGCAGTTCTTC.